This T cell receptor (beta chain) came from a study of regulatory T cells in long-lasting Graves disease. TCR beta libraries were built with iRepertoire HTBI primers and Arm-PCR of CDR3 regions. TCRdb re-derived calls from the multiplex PCR reads in MiXCR, one entry per CDR3 protein. The table has about 660,000 distinct CDR3 sequences, 25% to 30% seen once. This clonotype was observed many times. Its antigen is unidentified. Points from the study as a whole: The study found persistent patients shared more public clonotypes (over 2,500) than new patients (over 850). Small numbers of samples may have cut accuracy.

Time point: persistent/refractory GD, antithyroid drugs over 5 years with positive TRAb. Construction of the TCR library relied on RNA isolated from PBMCs. Patients with Graves' disease were diagnosed by American Thyroid Association guidelines. The TCR sequence derives from a female donor with Graves disease. The input for sequencing was peripheral blood mononuclear cells (PBMCs), taken when the disease was refractory, from a patient treated with antithyroid drugs.

CDR3 bases: TGTGCCAGCAGTAGGGGATACGCCCCATGGCAGGGGAGGGGGCTGGGCAATCAGCCCCAGCATTTT. Protein sequence: CASSRGYAPWQGRGLGNQPQHF. This sequence joins TRBV28 and TRBJ1-5, with 7 positions matching TRBD1. The ends lost 5 bases at V and 2 bases at J; junction bases unmatched: 27. This CDR3 contains 22 residues. Germline V lookup: CDR1 MDHEN, CDR2 SYDVKM.